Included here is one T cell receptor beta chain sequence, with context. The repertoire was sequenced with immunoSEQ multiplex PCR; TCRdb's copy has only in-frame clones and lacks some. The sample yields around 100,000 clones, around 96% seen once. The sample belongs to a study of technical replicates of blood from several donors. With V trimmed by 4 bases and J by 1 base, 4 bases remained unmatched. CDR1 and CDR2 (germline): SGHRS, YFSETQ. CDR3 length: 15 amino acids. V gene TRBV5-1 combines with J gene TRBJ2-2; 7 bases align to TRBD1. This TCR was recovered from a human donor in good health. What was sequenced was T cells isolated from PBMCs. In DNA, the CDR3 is TGCGCCAGCAGCCAGGGACAGCTGAACACCGGGGAGCTGTTTTTT. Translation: CASSQGQLNTGELFF.